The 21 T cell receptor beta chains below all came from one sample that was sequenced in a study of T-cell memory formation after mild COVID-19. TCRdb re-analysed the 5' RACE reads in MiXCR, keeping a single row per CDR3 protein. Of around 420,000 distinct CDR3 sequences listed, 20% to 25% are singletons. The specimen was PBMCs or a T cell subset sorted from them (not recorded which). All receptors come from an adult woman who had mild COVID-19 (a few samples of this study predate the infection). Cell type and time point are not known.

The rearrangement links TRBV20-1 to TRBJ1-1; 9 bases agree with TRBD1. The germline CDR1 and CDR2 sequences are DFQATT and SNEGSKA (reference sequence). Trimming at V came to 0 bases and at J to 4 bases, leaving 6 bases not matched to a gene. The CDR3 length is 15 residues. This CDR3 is CSARDRDRASTEAFF. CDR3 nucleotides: TGCAGTGCTAGAGATAGGGACAGGGCTAGCACTGAAGCTTTCTTT.

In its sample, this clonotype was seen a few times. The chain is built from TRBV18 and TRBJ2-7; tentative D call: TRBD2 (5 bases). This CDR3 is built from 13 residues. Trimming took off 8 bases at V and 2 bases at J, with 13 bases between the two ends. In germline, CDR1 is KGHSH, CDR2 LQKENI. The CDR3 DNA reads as TGTGCCAGCCGAATCCCGGGAACCTACGAGCAGTACTTC. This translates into CASRIPGTYEQYF.

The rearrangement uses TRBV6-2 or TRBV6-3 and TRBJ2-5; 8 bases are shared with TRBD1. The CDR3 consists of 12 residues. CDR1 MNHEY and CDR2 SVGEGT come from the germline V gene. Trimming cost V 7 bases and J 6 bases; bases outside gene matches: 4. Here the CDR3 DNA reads TGTGCCAGCAACGACAGGGGTCAGACCCAGTACTTC. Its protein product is CASNDRGQTQYF.

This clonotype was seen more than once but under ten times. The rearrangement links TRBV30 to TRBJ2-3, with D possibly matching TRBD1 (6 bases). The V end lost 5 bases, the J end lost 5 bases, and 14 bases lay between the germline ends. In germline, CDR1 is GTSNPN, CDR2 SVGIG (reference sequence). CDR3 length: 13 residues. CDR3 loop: CAWARGSRDTQYF. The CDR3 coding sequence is TGTGCCTGGGCGAGGGGGAGTCGAGATACGCAGTATTTT.

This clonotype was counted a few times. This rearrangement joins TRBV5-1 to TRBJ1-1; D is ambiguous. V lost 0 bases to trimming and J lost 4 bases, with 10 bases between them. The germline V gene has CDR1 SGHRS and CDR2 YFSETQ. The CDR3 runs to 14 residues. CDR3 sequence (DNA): TGCGCCAGCAGCTTGGCCAGCGGGCGCACTGAAGCTTTCTTT. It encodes CASSLASGRTEAFF.

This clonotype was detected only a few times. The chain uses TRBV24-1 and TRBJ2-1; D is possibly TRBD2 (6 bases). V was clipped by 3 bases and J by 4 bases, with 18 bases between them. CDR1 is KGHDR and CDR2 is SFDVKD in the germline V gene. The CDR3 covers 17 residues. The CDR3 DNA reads TGTGCCACCAGTGATCCGGAGGGCAGGGACCGATACAATGAGCAGTTCTTC. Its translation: CATSDPEGRDRYNEQFF.

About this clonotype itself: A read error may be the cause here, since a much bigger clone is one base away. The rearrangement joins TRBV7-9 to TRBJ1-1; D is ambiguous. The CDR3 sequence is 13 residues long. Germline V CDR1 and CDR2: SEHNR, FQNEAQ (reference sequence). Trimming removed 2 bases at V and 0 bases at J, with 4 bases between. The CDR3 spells CASSLWMNTEAFF. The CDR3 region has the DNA TGTGCCAGCAGCTTATGGATGAACACTGAAGCTTTCTTT. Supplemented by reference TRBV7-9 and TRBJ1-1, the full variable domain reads DTGVSQNPRHKITKRGQNVTFRCDPISEHNRLYWYRQTLGQGPEFLTYFQNEAQLEKSRLLSDRFSAERPKGSFSTLEIQRTEQGDSAMYLCASSLWMNTEAFFGQGTRLTVV.

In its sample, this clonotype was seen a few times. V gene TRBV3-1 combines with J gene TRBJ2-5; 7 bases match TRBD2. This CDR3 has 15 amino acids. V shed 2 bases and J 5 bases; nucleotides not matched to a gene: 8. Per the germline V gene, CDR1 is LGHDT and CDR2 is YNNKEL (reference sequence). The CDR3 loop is CASSQNPGLSETQYF. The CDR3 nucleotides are TGTGCCAGCAGCCAAAACCCGGGACTATCGGAGACCCAGTACTTC.

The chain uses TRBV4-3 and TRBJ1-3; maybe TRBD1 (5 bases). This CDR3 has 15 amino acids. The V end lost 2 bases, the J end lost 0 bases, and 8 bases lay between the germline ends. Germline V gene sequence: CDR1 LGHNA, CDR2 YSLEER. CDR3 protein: CASSQTDSSGNTIYF. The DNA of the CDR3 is TGCGCCAGCAGCCAAACAGACAGCTCTGGAAACACCATATATTTT.

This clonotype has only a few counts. CDR3 DNA: TGTGCCAGCAGCCCAGAGCGGCGGGGGGGCTTAGATACGCAGTATTTT. It is translated as CASSPERRGGLDTQYF. The genes are TRBV7-3 and TRBJ2-3; 9 positions match TRBD2. This CDR3 contains 16 residues. Unmatched junction bases numbered 11, after V lost 5 bases and J lost 5 bases. Germline V CDR1 and CDR2: SGHTA, FQGTGA. Filled out from reference TRBV7-3 and TRBJ2-3, the complete variable domain reads GAGVSQTPSNKVTEKGKYVELRCDPISGHTALYWYRQSLGQGPEFLIYFQGTGAADDSGLPNDRFFAVRPEGSVSTLKIQRTERGDSAVYLCASSPERRGGLDTQYFGPGTRLTVL.

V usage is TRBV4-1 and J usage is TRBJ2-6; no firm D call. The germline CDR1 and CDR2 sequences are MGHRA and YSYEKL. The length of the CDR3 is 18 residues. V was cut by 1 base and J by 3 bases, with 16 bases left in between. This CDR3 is CASSQGIVFGVGANVLTF. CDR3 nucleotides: TGCGCCAGCAGCCAAGGCATCGTATTTGGGGTTGGGGCCAACGTCCTGACTTTC.

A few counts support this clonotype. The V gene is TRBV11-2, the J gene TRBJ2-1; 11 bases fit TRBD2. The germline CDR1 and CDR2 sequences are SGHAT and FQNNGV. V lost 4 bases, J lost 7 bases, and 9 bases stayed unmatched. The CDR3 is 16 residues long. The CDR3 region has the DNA TGTGCCAGCAGCTCCCTGACTAGCGGGACCGGGAATGAGCAGTTCTTC. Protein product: CASSSLTSGTGNEQFF. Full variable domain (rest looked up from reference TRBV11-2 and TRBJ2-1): EAGVAQSPRYKIIEKRQSVAFWCNPISGHATLYWYQQILGQGPKLLIQFQNNGVVDDSQLPKDRFSAERLKGVDSTLKIQPAKLEDSAVYLCASSSLTSGTGNEQFFGPGTRLTVL.

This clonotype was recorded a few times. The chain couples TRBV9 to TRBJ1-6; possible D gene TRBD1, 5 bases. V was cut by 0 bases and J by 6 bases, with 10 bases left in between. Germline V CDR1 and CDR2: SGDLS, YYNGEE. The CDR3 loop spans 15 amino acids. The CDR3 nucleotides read TGTGCCAGCAGCGTAGATGCAGGGAGTAATTCACCCCTCCACTTT. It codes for CASSVDAGSNSPLHF.

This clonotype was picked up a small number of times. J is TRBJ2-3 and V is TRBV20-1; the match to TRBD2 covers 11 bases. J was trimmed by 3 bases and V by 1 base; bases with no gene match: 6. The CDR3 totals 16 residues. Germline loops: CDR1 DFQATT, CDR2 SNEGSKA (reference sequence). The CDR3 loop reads CSARARLAGKTDTQYF. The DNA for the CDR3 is TGCAGTGCTAGAGCAAGACTAGCGGGAAAAACAGATACGCAGTATTTT.

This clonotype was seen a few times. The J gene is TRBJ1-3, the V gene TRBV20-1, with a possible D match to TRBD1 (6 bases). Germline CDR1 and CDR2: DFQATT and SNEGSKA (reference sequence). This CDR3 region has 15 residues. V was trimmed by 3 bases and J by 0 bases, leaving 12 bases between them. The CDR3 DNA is TGCAGTGCTAGTAAGGGGGAATACTCTGGAAACACCATATATTTT. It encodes CSASKGEYSGNTIYF.

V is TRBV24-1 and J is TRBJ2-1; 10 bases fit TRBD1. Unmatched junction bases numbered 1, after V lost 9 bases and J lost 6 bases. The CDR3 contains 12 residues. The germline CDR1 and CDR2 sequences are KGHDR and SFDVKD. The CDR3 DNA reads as TGTGCCACCGGGACAGGGGTCAATGAGCAGTTCTTC. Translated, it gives CATGTGVNEQFF.

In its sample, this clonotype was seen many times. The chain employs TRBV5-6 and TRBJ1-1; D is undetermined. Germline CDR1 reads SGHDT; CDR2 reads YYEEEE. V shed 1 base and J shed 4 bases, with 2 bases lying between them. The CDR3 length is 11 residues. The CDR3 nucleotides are TGTGCCAGCAGCTTGAGCACTGAAGCTTTCTTT. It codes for CASSLSTEAFF.

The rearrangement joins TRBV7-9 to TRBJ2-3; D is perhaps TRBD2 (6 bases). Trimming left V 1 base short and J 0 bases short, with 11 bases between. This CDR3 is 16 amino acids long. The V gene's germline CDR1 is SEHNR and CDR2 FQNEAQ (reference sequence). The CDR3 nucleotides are TGTGCCAGCAGCTTAGGAGGGACTCTAAGCACAGATACGCAGTATTTT. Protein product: CASSLGGTLSTDTQYF.

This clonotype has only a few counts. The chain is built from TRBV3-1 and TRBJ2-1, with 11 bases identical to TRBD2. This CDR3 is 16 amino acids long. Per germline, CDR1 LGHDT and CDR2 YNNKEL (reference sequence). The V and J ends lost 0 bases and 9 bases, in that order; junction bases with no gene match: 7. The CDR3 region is CASSQDSGRAAFEQFF. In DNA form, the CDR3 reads TGTGCCAGCAGCCAAGATAGCGGGAGGGCGGCGTTTGAGCAGTTCTTC.

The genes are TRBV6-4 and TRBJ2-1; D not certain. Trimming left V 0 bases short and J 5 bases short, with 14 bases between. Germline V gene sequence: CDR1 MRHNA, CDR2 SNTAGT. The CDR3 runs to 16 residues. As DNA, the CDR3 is TGTGCCAGCAGTGACTCGAAACGGCGACACGACAATGAGCAGTTCTTC. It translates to CASSDSKRRHDNEQFF.

The CDR3 spells CASSLQGFHANEQFF. The DNA for the CDR3 is TGCGCCAGCAGCTTACAGGGGTTCCATGCGAATGAGCAGTTCTTC. The chain combines TRBV5-1 with TRBJ2-1, with TRBD1 identical over 7 bases. Germline V gene lookup returns CDR1 SGHRS and CDR2 YFSETQ. The CDR3 length is 15 residues. The V gene end was trimmed by 2 bases and the J gene end by 7 bases; junction bases not matched to a gene: 9.